This T cell receptor (beta chain) was retrieved from a study of cytomegalovirus exposure and HLA in healthy donors (dated by TCRdb to about 2017). Describing the broader study: According to an earlier analysis of 587 of the donors, 150 million to 200 million T cells yielded approximately 120 million unique TCR beta sequences and around 280 Gb of sequence data. An early release that covered some 630 HLA-typed donors contained around 300 gigabases of sequencing data and 70 million to 100 million unique TCR sequences. Of the approximately 400 genotyped donors, roughly 80% fell in the genetic ancestry cluster associated with self-reported Caucasian donors. The study was designed to test whether signatures of past pathogen exposure could be identified by cataloging public T cell receptors. The study used immunosequencing to profile the T cell repertoires of several hundred subjects and linked those repertoires to cytomegalovirus serostatus. In addition to the first cohort of roughly 670 subjects, a separate validation cohort of approximately 110 different subjects was used. To predict cytomegalovirus infection status, the study brought together high-throughput TCR immunosequencing, statistical association of individual TCRs with disease status, and machine learning. To study patterns of TCR occurrence, a later analysis re-analyzed previously published TCR beta repertoires from under 750 donors and added high-resolution HLA genotyping. In the later analysis, no new phenotypic data were used to find candidate immune exposures; instead, reliance was placed on TCR beta sequences and their occurrence across donors. In an earlier analysis of 550 to 700 of the donors, high-throughput TCR beta sequencing was used to judge whether each TCR beta V gene segment behaved as functional or pseudogenic. Donor age, sex, ethnicity and CMV serostatus were compiled alongside the repertoire data. A later genetic analysis used genome-wide SNP genotypes for about 65% of the roughly 700 donors, treating that subset as a discovery cohort. Every repertoire in the discovery cohort had been generated on one and the same sequencing platform. HLA typing included class I and class II loci at four-digit resolution. The number of typed donors differed by locus: 629-630 for A, B, C, DRB1 and DQB1; 500 to 550 for DQA1; approximately 610 for DPA1; and about 470 for DPB1. Roughly five DR-DQ haplotypes were handled as single units for association and clustering because linkage in the cohort was strong. On average, approximately 250,000 unique TCR beta nucleotide sequences were sequenced per donor among a few hundred genotyped donors of the cohort, with roughly a sixth of those sequences being non-productive. The paper's findings and limits, for the study overall: CMV serostatus was the only immune exposure information available for the cohort. V-gene and J-gene trimming of TCR beta chains was associated with a missense DCLRE1C variant in a later genetic analysis, and the association was replicated in an independent cohort. Cytomegalovirus status was reported to be diagnosed by the classifier with high specificity and sensitivity in both the original and validation cohorts. Because the 87-base-pair reads could not distinguish some IMGT-functional V segments, including TRBV6-2 and TRBV6-3, those segments were excluded. In a later analysis, HLA-associated TCR beta chains showed more clonal expansion and lower generation probabilities than non-associated chains that were equally common. Three of the identified cytomegalovirus-associated TCR beta chains were confirmed in vitro to be specific for cytomegalovirus antigens. Because some donors lacked HLA typing at each locus, the association tests relied only on the typed subset. According to a later genetic analysis, donors in an Asian-associated ancestry cluster had fewer N-insertions in productive TCRs than the approximately 700-donor mean. According to a later analysis, parvovirus B19, influenza, CMV and Epstein-Barr virus appeared linked to several top co-occurrence clusters. When HLA alleles, especially DR and DQ, strongly co-occurred, attributing TCR associations to individual alleles was difficult. Correlated functional status among segregating V segments might reflect linkage disequilibrium, but an unknown experimental factor could not be ruled out. Most CMV-associated TCR beta chains appeared to be HLA-restricted in a later analysis, and the HLA associations seemed to be driven largely by CMV exposure. Because counts were too low, some 17 rarely observed V segments, including chromosome 9 orphons, were excluded from the earlier analysis of 587 of the donors. A total of 164 TCR beta chains were listed by the study as associated with cytomegalovirus. Sequencing depth was assumed to be roughly uniform across donors in the presence/absence analyses, though that assumption may not hold. The authors suggested that the approach could potentially be extended to other disease states and immunological phenotypes. In a later analysis, TCR association rates were found to vary across HLA loci, with the most associated TCRs seen for DRB1 alleles and the fewest for HLA-C alleles. The cohort was sequenced for TCR beta chains only, and without alpha or paired-chain data the features that could be detected were limited. While some public TCRs were present in many individuals, most TCR sequences turned up only very rarely across donors. A further reported finding was that TCR beta sequences accurately predicted the HLA-A and HLA-B alleles for most subjects in the first cohort. A cluster of highly shared sequence variants was judged likely to be a technical artifact of the sequencing pipeline. In an earlier analysis of under 600 of the donors, most TCR beta V segments were observed in productive rearrangements about 87% or about 30% of the time, broadly matching IMGT annotations. A later analysis associated about 18,000 TCR beta sequences with specific HLA alleles at a false discovery rate of 0.05.

Via the germline V gene, CDR1 is MNHEY and CDR2 SVGAGI. From the cysteine up to the phenylalanine, the CDR3 has a length of 14 residues. The retained sequence is limited to the CDR3, 42 bases, with the frame set at the first base. Ends trimmed: V by 2 bases, J by 3 bases; bases unmatched to a gene: 3. The cohort was made up of about 610 healthy bone marrow donors. At the time of sampling, every cohort member was nominally healthy, though immune exposures that went unrecorded were likely present. The donor was CMV seropositive and was included in the group of some 290 seropositive cohort members. Every donor gave a peripheral blood sample, and the peripheral blood mononuclear cells from that sample were used for TCR beta sequencing. Genomic DNA extraction from the blood cell samples was performed with the Qiagen DNeasy Blood Extraction Kit. Library preparation used the immunoSEQ multiplex PCR assay. For the multiplex PCR, a mixture combining 60 forward primers for TCR Vbeta segments and 13 reverse primers for TCR Jbeta segments was used. The CDR3 region of rearranged TCR beta genes was amplified from genomic DNA with a multiplex PCR assay. The amplified TCR beta libraries were sequenced on the Illumina HiSeq System as 87-base-pair reads. The authors' analysis ran thus. A later analysis counted tens of millions of unique TCR beta chains across the 666 repertoires, and 9 million to 14 million of these chains were shared by at least two donors. Raw reads were error-corrected and collapsed into unique sequences by a nearest-neighbor algorithm in which closely related sequences were merged to remove PCR and sequencing errors. To assign V, D and J gene segments, CDR3 sequences were aligned to IMGT reference sequences. For a sequence to be retained, a match of at least six nucleotides to both a V gene segment and a J gene segment was required. A rearrangement was called productive if the CDR3 had no stop codons and remained in frame with V and J, and every other rearrangement was called non-productive. Following IMGT convention, CDR3 was defined as the stretch from the second conserved V-encoded cysteine up to the conserved J-encoded phenylalanine. The earlier analysis of a few hundred of the donors excluded sequences that lacked an unambiguous match to a single V gene segment. In an earlier analysis of around 600 of the donors, V segments were called functional above 56.7% productive rearrangements and were called segregating when the between-donor standard deviation exceeded 5%. A statistical classification framework was built for diagnosing cytomegalovirus status from the catalog of TCR beta chain sequences. In a later analysis, V and J genes were assigned by comparing TCR nucleotide sequences against IMGT/GENE-DB human TR gene sequences. The TCRdist pipeline was used in a later analysis to assign CDR3 sequences and most-parsimonious VDJ recombination scenarios. A later analysis defined each TCR beta chain by its CDR3 amino acid sequence plus V-gene family, and excluded reads lacking a unique V-gene family. As a way to deal with suspected cross-contamination and a sequencing artifact, a later analysis dropped nearly 600 nucleotide sequences that were highly shared and had low generation probability. In a later analysis, a clonal expansion index for each public chain was calculated from normalized within-repertoire ranks of inferred template counts. In a later analysis, generation probabilities were computed using a VDJ recombination model fitted to out-of-frame rearrangements, and the results were checked against IGoR. In a later analysis, TCR-TCR, TCR-HLA and TCR-CMV co-occurrence was scored with hypergeometric tests, and a repertoire-size bias correction was applied to TCR pairs. In a later analysis, false discovery rates were estimated by permuting HLA or CMV assignments 20 times. A later analysis grouped co-occurring TCRs with DBSCAN, adding TCRdist sequence similarity when clustering within HLA-allele-positive subsets. Repertoires with fewer than 30,000 or more than 120,000 public chains were left out of co-occurrence clustering, as were four to six repertoires with anomalous nucleotide sharing. This immuneACCESS table, as held by TCRdb, lists in-frame sequences with V and J called but not all clones. Of the missing ones, under half trace to an unresolved V gene in checked studies; the others have no known cause. V, J and clone size reflect that table, while D and trimming were determined from the DNA. This sample's table lists about 210,000 clones. In total, the top ten clones hold roughly 0.98% of the sample.

On this clone itself: The antigen it binds to is not known.

The rearranged segments are TRBV6-5 and TRBJ2-7; 8 bases in between match TRBD1. Material for sequencing was PBMCs. The clonotype was recovered from a woman between 25 and 40 years old in good health and CMV-seropositive. In nucleotide form, the sequence is TGTGCCAGCAGTTACGGGACAGGTATCTACGAGCAGTACTTC. It codes for CASSYGTGIYEQYF.